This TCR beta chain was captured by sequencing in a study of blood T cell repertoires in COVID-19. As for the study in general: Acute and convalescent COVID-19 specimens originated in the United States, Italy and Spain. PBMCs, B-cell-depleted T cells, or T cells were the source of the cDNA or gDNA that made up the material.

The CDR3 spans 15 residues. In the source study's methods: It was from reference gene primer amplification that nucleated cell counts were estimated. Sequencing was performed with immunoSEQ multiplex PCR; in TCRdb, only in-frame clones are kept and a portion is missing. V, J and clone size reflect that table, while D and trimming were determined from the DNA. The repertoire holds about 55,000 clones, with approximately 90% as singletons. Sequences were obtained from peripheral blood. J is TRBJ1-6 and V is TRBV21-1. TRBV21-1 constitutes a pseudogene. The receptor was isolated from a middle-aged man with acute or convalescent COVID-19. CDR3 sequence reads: CASAPSPRDNSPLHF. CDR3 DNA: TGTGCCAGCGCCCCGAGCCCACGGGATAATTCACCCCTCCACTTT.